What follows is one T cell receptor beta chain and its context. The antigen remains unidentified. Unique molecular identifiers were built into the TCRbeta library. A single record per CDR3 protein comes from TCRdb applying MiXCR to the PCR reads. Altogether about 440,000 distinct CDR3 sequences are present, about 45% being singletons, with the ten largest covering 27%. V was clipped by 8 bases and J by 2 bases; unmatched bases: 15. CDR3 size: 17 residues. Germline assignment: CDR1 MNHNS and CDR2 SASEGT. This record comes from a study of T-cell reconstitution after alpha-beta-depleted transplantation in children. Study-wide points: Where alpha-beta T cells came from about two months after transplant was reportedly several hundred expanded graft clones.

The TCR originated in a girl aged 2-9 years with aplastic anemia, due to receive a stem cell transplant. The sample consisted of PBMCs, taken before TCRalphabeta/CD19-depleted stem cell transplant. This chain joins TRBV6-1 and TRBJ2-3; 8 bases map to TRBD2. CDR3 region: CASRISGGGRSTDTQYF. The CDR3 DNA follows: TGTGCCAGCCGCATTAGTGGTGGCGGGAGGTCCACAGATACGCAGTATTTT.